Listed here are 5 T cell receptor beta chains from one sample, sequenced in a study of vaccination and CD4 T cells after COVID-19. Scientists ran DNA taken from cultured CD4+ T cells through the Oncomine TCR Beta short-read assay for sequencing. One entry per CDR3 protein, called by TCRdb with MiXCR from the PCR reads. The data contain some 15,000 distinct CDR3 sequences, 40% to 60% of them singletons. Indicated treatment: approximately nine-day PBMC culture with coronavirus spike peptide pools or control peptides (ViraFEST assay). The antigens for these receptors are not known. The specimen was CD4+ T cells from blood, cultured in vitro, collected before SARS-CoV-2 vaccination. The receptors derive from a human donor who had recovered from COVID-19.

The chain carries TRBV20-1 and TRBJ2-3, with TRBD2 matching 12 bases. Germline CDR1 is DFQATT and CDR2 is SNEGSKA (reference sequence). J was trimmed by 5 bases and V by 3 bases; bases with no gene match: 9. This CDR3 spans 16 amino acids. CDR3 sequence (DNA): TGCAGTGCTAGCGATCTAGCGGGAGGGTTCGGAGATACGCAGTATTTT. As protein: CSASDLAGGFGDTQYF.

This clonotype was counted a few times. J is TRBJ2-7 and V is TRBV11-2, with 10 nucleotides matching TRBD2. Germline loops: CDR1 SGHAT, CDR2 FQNNGV. The CDR3 extends over 19 amino acids. The ends lost 5 bases at V and 5 bases at J; junction bases unmatched: 21. The CDR3 loop is CASSPRPGWASGSSDEQYF. In nucleotides, the CDR3 is TGTGCCAGCAGCCCTCGTCCTGGGTGGGCTAGCGGGAGTAGCGACGAGCAGTACTTC.

The chain recombines TRBV7-9 with TRBJ2-3; 14 bases line up with TRBD2. Germline V lookup: CDR1 SEHNR, CDR2 FQNEAQ (reference sequence). The ends lost 4 bases at V and 6 bases at J; junction bases unmatched: 6. The CDR3 runs 16 residues. CDR3 region: CASSYRTSGRLDTQYF. The CDR3 DNA is TGTGCCAGCAGCTACAGGACTAGCGGGAGGCTCGATACGCAGTATTTT.

This clonotype was seen more than once but under ten times. In DNA, the CDR3 is TGTGCCAGTAGATACTCCGTTAACACTGAAGCTTTCTTT. The encoded protein is CASRYSVNTEAFF. This chain connects TRBV19 to TRBJ1-1; D is ambiguous. Germline V gives CDR1 LNHDA, CDR2 SQIVND (reference sequence). The CDR3 has 13 residues. Trimming took 6 bases from V and 2 from J, leaving 10 bases between them.

The gene calls are TRBV20-1 and TRBJ2-3, with D perhaps given as TRBD1 or TRBD2 (6 bases each). V was shortened by 7 bases and J by 2 bases, with 19 bases between the two germline ends. The CDR3 loop spans 15 amino acids. Looked up from germline, CDR1 is DFQATT and CDR2 is SNEGSKA (reference sequence). The CDR3 DNA sequence: TGCAGTGTTAGGGGGGACTTTAGCTACACAGATACGCAGTATTTT. Protein product: CSVRGDFSYTDTQYF.